The 32 T cell receptor beta chains listed next were all sequenced from one sample in a study of blood T cell repertoires in COVID-19. Sequenced by immunoSEQ multiplex PCR; TCRdb stores in-frame clones only, minus some. The sample has under 250,000 clones; around 86% are singletons. Sequencing was performed on peripheral blood. These receptors all stem from a woman between 70 and 85 years old with active or convalescent COVID-19.

The genes are TRBV24-1 and TRBJ2-1; weak D call: TRBD2 (7 bases). Trimming removed 4 bases at V and 5 bases at J, with 23 bases between. CDR3 length: 18 amino acids. CDR1 KGHDR and CDR2 SFDVKD come from the germline V gene. The CDR3 loop is CATSDPGGRGPRDNEQFF. DNA of the CDR3: TGTGCCACCAGTGACCCGGGGGGCCGGGGCCCTAGAGACAATGAGCAGTTCTTC.

The CDR3, as DNA: TGTGCCAGCCGGGAGATCTCTGGAAACACCATATATTTT. It yields the protein CASREISGNTIYF. The chain employs TRBV6-5 and TRBJ1-3; D uncertain. The CDR3 spans 13 residues. V was trimmed by 8 bases and J by 0 bases, leaving 8 bases between them. In germline, CDR1 is MNHEY, CDR2 SVGAGI.

The genes are TRBV6-5 and TRBJ1-1; 8 nucleotides line up with TRBD1. Trimming at V came to 6 bases and at J to 10 bases, leaving 10 bases not matched to a gene. The CDR3 is 13 residues long. In germline, CDR1 is MNHEY, CDR2 SVGAGI. The CDR3 nucleotides read TGTGCCAGCAGCGGACAGGGTAAGGTGAGAGCTTTCTTT. Translation: CASSGQGKVRAFF.

J is TRBJ1-1 and V is TRBV4-3; possible D gene TRBD1, 5 bases. Trimming took off 1 base at V and 1 base at J, with 16 bases between the two ends. Germline assignment: CDR1 LGHNA and CDR2 YSLEER. The CDR3 extends over 17 amino acids. CDR3: CASSQGGPGSSNTEAFF. The DNA for the CDR3 is TGCGCCAGCAGCCAAGGAGGTCCAGGGTCTTCGAACACTGAAGCTTTCTTT.

The chain recombines TRBV6-2 or TRBV6-3 with TRBJ2-1; 10 bases are shared with TRBD2. The germline V gene encodes CDR1 MNHEY and CDR2 SVGEGT. V lost 4 bases, J lost 0 bases, and 3 bases stayed unmatched. The length of the CDR3 is 16 residues. CDR3 nucleotide sequence: TGTGCCAGCAGTTCTCTAGCGGGGGCCTCCTACAATGAGCAGTTCTTC. Translated: CASSSLAGASYNEQFF.

The V gene is TRBV25-1, the J gene TRBJ2-6, with D possibly matching TRBD2 (5 bases). V was trimmed by 4 bases and J by 0 bases, leaving 10 bases between them. CDR3 length: 16 amino acids. Per the germline V gene, CDR1 is MGHDK and CDR2 is SYGVNS. The CDR3 nucleotides read TGTGCCAGCAGTGCTAGCCTACCCTCTGGGGCCAACGTCCTGACTTTC. This sequence encodes CASSASLPSGANVLTF.

This chain uses TRBV29-1 with TRBJ2-3, with TRBD2 as a possible D gene (5 bases). The V gene lost 0 bases and the J gene lost 6 bases, with 10 bases spanning the gap. This CDR3 contains 13 residues. CDR1 and CDR2 from the germline V gene are SQVTM and ANQGSEA. This CDR3 reads CSVEDLGGDTQYF. CDR3 nucleotide sequence: TGCAGCGTTGAAGATCTTGGCGGGGATACGCAGTATTTT.

The chain links TRBV14 to TRBJ1-1; 7 nucleotides align to TRBD1. The CDR3 sequence is 13 residues long. V shed 3 bases, J shed 8 bases, and the junction held 6 bases outside the gene matches. Germline V gene lookup returns CDR1 SGHDN and CDR2 FVKESK. The CDR3 protein is CASSQYRGSEAFF. The CDR3 bases are TGTGCCAGCAGCCAGTACAGGGGTTCAGAAGCTTTCTTT.

This clone was picked up one time. V and J are TRBV19 and TRBJ1-1; the D gene is possibly TRBD1 (5 bases). CDR1 is LNHDA and CDR2 is SQIVND in the germline V gene (reference sequence). The CDR3 sequence is 12 residues long. V dropped 3 bases and J dropped 6 bases, with 8 bases sitting between them. Here the CDR3 reads CASSIYRSEAFF. CDR3 nucleotide sequence: TGTGCCAGTAGTATTTACAGGTCTGAAGCTTTCTTT.

This clone was counted once. The chain is built from TRBV7-2 and TRBJ1-2; D gene ambiguous. The length of the CDR3 is 13 residues. The V gene's germline CDR1 is SGHTA and CDR2 FQGNSA. The ends were cut back, 1 base at V and 6 bases at J, with 9 bases in the middle. The CDR3 sequence is CASSLDRLNGYTF. Written as DNA, the CDR3 is TGTGCCAGCAGCTTAGACAGATTAAATGGCTACACCTTC.

The rearrangement joins TRBV5-6 to TRBJ1-4; D perhaps matches TRBD1 (6 bases). This CDR3 spans 14 amino acids. With 2 bases removed from V and 7 bases from J, the gap between germline ends came to 12 bases. The germline V gene encodes CDR1 SGHDT and CDR2 YYEEEE. DNA for the CDR3: TGTGCCAGCAGCTTACAGGGCCCGGGTGAAAAACTGTTTTTT. This gives the protein CASSLQGPGEKLFF.

This clone was seen a single time. The V and J genes are TRBV7-8 and TRBJ2-2, with a weak D call TRBD2 (6 bases). The V gene lost 6 bases and the J gene lost 10 bases, with 21 bases spanning the gap. CDR3 length equals 15 residues. Germline V gives CDR1 SGHVS, CDR2 FQNEAQ. CDR3 nucleotides: TGTGCCAGCAGTACGCCTGGGGGGTCGGCCGCGGAGCTGTTTTTT. Translation gives CASSTPGGSAAELFF.

This rearrangement joins TRBV27 to TRBJ1-3; D unclear. Trimming took off 3 bases at V and 5 bases at J, with 2 bases between the two ends. The germline V gene encodes CDR1 MNHEY and CDR2 SMNVEV (reference sequence). This CDR3 region has 11 residues. CDR3 residues: CASSFRNTIYF. CDR3 DNA sequence: TGTGCCAGCAGTTTTAGAAACACCATATATTTT.

The rearrangement uses TRBV9 and TRBJ1-1; D may be TRBD1 (6 bases). V lost 2 bases to trimming and J lost 6 bases, with 20 bases between them. CDR1 and CDR2 from the germline V gene are SGDLS and YYNGEE. The length of the CDR3 is 16 residues. CDR3 nucleotide sequence: TGTGCCAGCAGCGTCTTTCCCGGGCCCGGGGGGCCTGAAGCTTTCTTT. This translates into CASSVFPGPGGPEAFF. The full variable domain, with the rest looked up from reference TRBV9 and TRBJ1-1, is DSGVTQTPKHLITATGQRVTLRCSPRSGDLSVYWYQQSLDQGLQFLIQYYNGEERAKGNILERFSAQQFPDLHSELNLSSLELGDSALYFCASSVFPGPGGPEAFFGQGTRLTVV.

The V and J genes are TRBV9 and TRBJ1-3; TRBD1 agrees at 11 bases. J lost 4 bases, V lost 5 bases, and 11 bases had no gene match. CDR1 SGDLS and CDR2 YYNGEE come from the germline V gene. The CDR3 is made up of 17 amino acids. This CDR3 reads CASSPPGTGGFGNTIYF. In DNA, the CDR3 is TGTGCCAGCAGTCCTCCGGGGACAGGGGGTTTCGGAAACACCATATATTTT.

The rearrangement uses TRBV9 and TRBJ1-2; 8 nucleotides align to TRBD1. Germline CDR1 SGDLS, CDR2 YYNGEE. CDR3 length: 15 amino acids. The V segment lost 3 bases and the J segment 0 bases; nucleotides outside the gene matches: 4. Here the CDR3 reads CASSAGTGANYGYTF. The CDR3 bases are TGTGCCAGCAGCGCCGGGACAGGCGCTAACTATGGCTACACCTTC.

To note about this clone: A junction end diverges from the germline sequence, so it may reflect a read error. This rearrangement joins TRBV6-6 to TRBJ2-7; no reliable D call. The CDR3 runs to 13 residues. Germline CDR1 and CDR2: MNHNY and SVGAGI (reference sequence). CDR3 sequence (DNA): TGTGCCAGCAGTTACTCTACACATAACGAGGAGTACTTC. It encodes CASSYSTHNEEYF.

This clone was counted a single time. The chain carries TRBV7-3 and TRBJ1-2, with D perhaps TRBD1 (6 bases). Germline V CDR1 and CDR2: SGHTA, FQGTGA. V lost 0 bases and J lost 2, with 10 bases in between. This CDR3 is 15 amino acids long. The CDR3 loop reads CASSLTPGANYGYTF. CDR3 bases: TGTGCCAGCAGCTTAACACCAGGGGCCAACTATGGCTACACCTTC.

The chain couples TRBV2 to TRBJ1-1; weak D call: TRBD1 (5 bases). Germline CDR1 reads SNHLY; CDR2 reads FYNNEI. The length of the CDR3 is 14 residues. Deletions cut 8 bases from V and 0 bases from J, with 13 bases between. The CDR3 is CASGEDSLNTEAFF. The CDR3 bases are TGTGCCAGCGGAGAAGACAGCTTGAACACTGAAGCTTTCTTT.

V usage is TRBV5-5 and J usage is TRBJ2-7, with 10 bases that match TRBD1. J was trimmed by 7 bases and V by 0 bases; bases with no gene match: 4. The germline V gene encodes CDR1 SGHKS and CDR2 YYEKEE (reference sequence). The CDR3 contains 14 residues. The CDR3 DNA follows: TGTGCCAGCAGCTTGGCGGACAGGGGGGGTGAGCAGTACTTC. Its protein is CASSLADRGGEQYF.

The chain has TRBV15 and TRBJ1-5, with 7 bases that match TRBD1. This CDR3 has 15 residues. V shed 3 bases, J shed 10 bases, and the junction held 12 bases outside the gene matches. The V gene's germline CDR1 is LNHNV and CDR2 YYDKDF (reference sequence). The CDR3 bases are TGTGCCACCAGCAGTCTGACAGGGCCCTTCGGTCCCCAGCATTTT. It is translated as CATSSLTGPFGPQHF.

About this clone: Sequence at one end of the junction differs from germline and may be a read error. V usage is TRBV3-1 (or the pseudogene TRBV3-2) and J usage is TRBJ2-7; 7 bases line up with TRBD1. The CDR3 has 12 residues. Germline CDR1 and CDR2: LGHDT and YNNKEL (reference sequence). The CDR3 protein is CASSHNSGTVNF. The CDR3 coding sequence is TGTGCCAGCAGCCACAACTCCGGGACAGTGAACTTC.

This sequence joins TRBV6-2 or TRBV6-3 and TRBJ1-2, with TRBD1 as a possible D gene (6 bases). This CDR3 has 14 residues. Germline V gene data show CDR1 as MNHEY and CDR2 as SVGEGT. Trimming removed 5 bases from V and 3 bases from J, with 13 bases in between. Here the CDR3 reads CASSHGAGDYGYTF. The CDR3 coding sequence is TGTGCCAGCAGTCACGGGGCAGGGGACTATGGCTACACCTTC.

The rearrangement joins TRBV19 to TRBJ1-4; 8 nucleotides align to TRBD1. The length of the CDR3 is 15 residues. V lost 9 bases and J lost 8; bases outside the gene matches: 14. Germline V gives CDR1 LNHDA, CDR2 SQIVND (reference sequence). Here the CDR3 reads CASIRAGTGYEKLFF. CDR3 sequence (DNA): TGTGCCAGCATCAGAGCCGGGACAGGTTACGAAAAACTGTTTTTT.

The genes are TRBV7-2 and TRBJ1-1; no clear D. V lost 1 base to trimming and J lost 0 bases, with 9 bases between them. Germline CDR1 and CDR2: SGHTA and FQGNSA. The CDR3 is made up of 15 amino acids. The CDR3 nucleotides are TGTGCCAGCAGCTTAGGTGCAGGCCTGAACACTGAAGCTTTCTTT. Translated, it gives CASSLGAGLNTEAFF.

A few counts support this clone. The chain couples TRBV6-4 to TRBJ2-3; 8 bases map to TRBD2. CDR3 size: 15 residues. The V gene's germline CDR1 is MRHNA and CDR2 SNTAGT. After removal of 5 bases from V and 1 base from J, the junction contained 5 bases not matched to a gene. The CDR3 sequence: CASSQDSGGTDTQYF. The CDR3 DNA reads as TGTGCCAGCAGTCAAGATAGCGGGGGCACAGATACGCAGTATTTT.

This chain connects TRBV7-9 to TRBJ1-2, with no clear D. Trimming removed 7 bases from V and 7 bases from J, with 22 bases in between. The CDR3 runs to 15 residues. Germline CDR1 and CDR2: SEHNR and FQNEAQ (reference sequence). The CDR3 reads CASIVSHNTGSGYTF. CDR3 coding DNA: TGTGCCAGCATCGTATCGCACAACACGGGGTCTGGCTACACCTTC.

The chain recombines TRBV7-6 with TRBJ1-1; TRBD1 matches at 10 bases. In germline, CDR1 is SGHVS, CDR2 FNYEAQ. This CDR3 spans 14 amino acids. Trimming removed 5 bases from V and 7 bases from J; junction bases left unmatched: 7. The chain's CDR3 is CASSKLDRGVEAFF. The CDR3 DNA is TGTGCCAGCAGCAAACTGGACAGGGGGGTTGAAGCTTTCTTT.

The chain carries TRBV29-1 and TRBJ2-5, with D maybe TRBD2 (6 bases). The V gene lost 4 bases and the J gene lost 5 bases, with 20 bases spanning the gap. The CDR3 covers 15 residues. The germline V gene has CDR1 SQVTM and CDR2 ANQGSEA. CDR3 in amino acids: CSVVELAGRYETQYF. CDR3 DNA: TGCAGCGTTGTGGAGTTGGCAGGGAGGTATGAGACCCAGTACTTC.

CDR3: CASSWSPGGQTQYF. CDR3 DNA: TGTGCCAGCAGTTGGTCTCCCGGGGGACAGACCCAGTACTTC. This rearrangement joins TRBV6-2 or TRBV6-3 to TRBJ2-5; maybe TRBD2 (6 bases). The germline V gene has CDR1 MNHEY and CDR2 SVGEGT. V was cut by 4 bases and J by 6 bases, with 15 bases left in between. The CDR3 spans 14 residues.

The chain is built from TRBV5-6 and TRBJ2-1; 9 nucleotides line up with TRBD2. Germline-derived CDR1 and CDR2 are SGHDT and YYEEEE. The CDR3 is made up of 16 amino acids. With 0 bases clipped from V and 5 bases from J, the junction kept 6 bases outside the gene matches. CDR3 sequence: CASSLGSSGMNNEQFF. Here the CDR3 DNA reads TGTGCCAGCAGCTTGGGTTCTAGCGGGATGAACAATGAGCAGTTCTTC.

On this clone: This sample also contains other DNA sequences that code for the same CDR3. This chain uses TRBV19 with TRBJ1-5, with 8 bases aligning to TRBD1. From germline, CDR1 is LNHDA and CDR2 SQIVND (reference sequence). This CDR3 contains 14 residues. Unmatched junction bases numbered 2, after V lost 3 bases and J lost 4 bases. CDR3 bases: TGTGCCAGTAGTATCGACAGGGGTAATCAGCCCCAGCATTTT. Encoded protein: CASSIDRGNQPQHF.